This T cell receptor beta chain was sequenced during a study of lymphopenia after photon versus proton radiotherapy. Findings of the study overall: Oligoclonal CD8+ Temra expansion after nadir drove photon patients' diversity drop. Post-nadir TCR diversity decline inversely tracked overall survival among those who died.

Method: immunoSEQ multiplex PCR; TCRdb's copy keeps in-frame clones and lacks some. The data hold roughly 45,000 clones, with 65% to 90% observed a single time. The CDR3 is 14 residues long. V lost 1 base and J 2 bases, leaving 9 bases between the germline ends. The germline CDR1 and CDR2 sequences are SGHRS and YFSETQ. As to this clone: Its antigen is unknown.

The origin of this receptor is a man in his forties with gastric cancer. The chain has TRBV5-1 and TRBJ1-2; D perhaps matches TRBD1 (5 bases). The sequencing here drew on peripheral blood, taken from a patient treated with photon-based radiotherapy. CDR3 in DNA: TGCGCCAGCAGCTTGAGGGGTGAAAACTATGGCTACACCTTC. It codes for CASSLRGENYGYTF.